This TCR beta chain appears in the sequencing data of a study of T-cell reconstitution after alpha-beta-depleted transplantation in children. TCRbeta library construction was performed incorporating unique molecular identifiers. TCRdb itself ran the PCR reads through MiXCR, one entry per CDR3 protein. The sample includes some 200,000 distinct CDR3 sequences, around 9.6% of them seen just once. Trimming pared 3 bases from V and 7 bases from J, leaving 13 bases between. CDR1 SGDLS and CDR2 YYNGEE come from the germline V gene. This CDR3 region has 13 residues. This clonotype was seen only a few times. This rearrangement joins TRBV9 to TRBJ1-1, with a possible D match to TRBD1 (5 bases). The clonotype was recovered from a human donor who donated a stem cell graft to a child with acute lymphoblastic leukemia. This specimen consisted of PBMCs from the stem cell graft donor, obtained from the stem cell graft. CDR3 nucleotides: TGTGCCAGCAGCGCTCAGGGTAAGGGTGAAGCTTTCTTT. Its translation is CASSAQGKGEAFF. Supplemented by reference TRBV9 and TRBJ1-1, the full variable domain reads DSGVTQTPKHLITATGQRVTLRCSPRSGDLSVYWYQQSLDQGLQFLIQYYNGEERAKGNILERFSAQQFPDLHSELNLSSLELGDSALYFCASSAQGKGEAFFGQGTRLTVV.